The table lists the clone carrying this TCR beta chain with many counts. These data belong to a study of T-cell memory formation after mild COVID-19. TCRdb reanalysed the 5' RACE reads using MiXCR and keeps one entry per CDR3 protein. The profile shows some 15,000 distinct CDR3 sequences, approximately 19% of them singletons. Germline CDR1 reads KGHSH; CDR2 reads LQKENI. V lost 5 bases and J lost 0; bases outside the gene matches: 8. This CDR3 is 16 amino acids long. The V gene is TRBV18, the J gene TRBJ2-7; 9 nucleotides agree with TRBD1. Sequencing used PBMCs or a T cell subset sorted from them (not recorded which). The TCR originated in an adult woman who had mild COVID-19 (a few samples of this study predate the infection). Cell type and time point are not known. The CDR3: CASSSGTGTSSYEQYF. In DNA, the CDR3 is TGTGCCAGCTCATCCGGGACAGGGACCAGCTCCTACGAGCAGTACTTC.